These T cell receptor beta chains were read from a single sample in a study of T cell responses to AZD1222 COVID-19 vaccine. The table came from immunoSEQ multiplex PCR; TCRdb's copy has only in-frame clones and leaves some out. The sample gives roughly 100,000 clones, approximately 84% of which show up once; about 15% is in the top ten. The sample in question was peripheral blood, obtained on day 0 of AZD1222 vaccination. These TCRs come from an adult in good health. CDR3s include the opening cysteine and the closing phenylalanine or tryptophan. The order of the fields is J gene, D gene, clone size, V gene, CDR3 length, CDR3 protein, CDR3 DNA. D genes are given only for firm matches. Some rows mark clone size as missing; the rest say once, few, many or name a class of expanded clone.

>TRBJ2-1|NA|few|TRBV12-3/TRBV12-4|13
CASASSAYNEQFF
TGTGCCAGCGCATCTAGCGCTTACAATGAGCAGTTCTTC
>TRBJ2-3|TRBD2|NA|TRBV25-1|16
CASSDGTSGRTDTQYF
TGTGCCAGCAGTGACGGGACTAGCGGCCGCACAGATACGCAGTATTTT
>TRBJ1-2|NA|once|TRBV11-3|14
CASSPGGRDYGYTF
TGTGCCAGCAGCCCGGGGGGTCGGGACTATGGCTACACCTTC
>TRBJ1-1|NA|few|TRBV11-2|14
CASSQWGNRREAFF
TGTGCCAGCAGCCAGTGGGGCAATCGCAGAGAAGCTTTCTTT
>TRBJ2-3|TRBD1|NA|TRBV24-1|16
CATSDTSGTGTDTQYF
TGTGCCACCAGTGACACCTCCGGGACAGGCACAGATACGCAGTATTTT
>TRBJ1-5|NA|NA|TRBV28|11
CASSLFQPQHF
TGTGCCAGCAGTTTATTTCAGCCCCAGCATTTT
>TRBJ1-4|TRBD1|NA|TRBV28|15
CASSPAGTGDEKLFF
TGTGCCAGCAGTCCCGCGGGGACAGGGGACGAAAAACTGTTTTTT
>TRBJ2-1|NA|NA|TRBV5-1|16
CASSPTSQAPYNEQFF
TGCGCCAGCAGCCCTACTTCACAGGCGCCCTACAATGAGCAGTTCTTC
>TRBJ2-3|TRBD1|NA|TRBV5-1|16
CASSLVRTGKASTQYF
TGCGCCAGCAGCTTGGTAAGGACAGGGAAGGCTAGTACGCAGTATTTT
>TRBJ1-4|TRBD1|NA|TRBV15|12
CATSGQGEKLFF
TGTGCCACCAGCGGACAGGGGGAAAAACTGTTTTTT
>TRBJ1-1|NA|NA|TRBV4-2|15
CASSQLGRMNTEAFF
TGTGCCAGCAGCCAACTGGGACGGATGAACACTGAAGCTTTCTTT
>TRBJ2-3|NA|NA|TRBV3-1/TRBV3-2|15
CASSQEERATDTQYF
TGTGCCAGCAGCCAAGAAGAGAGGGCGACAGATACGCAGTATTTT
>TRBJ1-3|NA|NA|TRBV7-9|16
CASSPPASAAGNTIYF
TGTGCCAGCAGCCCGCCGGCCTCCGCCGCTGGAAACACCATATATTTT
>TRBJ1-6|NA|NA|TRBV6-4|15
CASSDSGGLNSPLHF
TGTGCCAGCAGTGACTCCGGGGGGTTGAATTCACCCCTCCACTTT
>TRBJ1-5|TRBD1|NA|TRBV24-1|16
CATSGAGGYSNQPQHF
TGTGCCACCAGCGGGGCAGGGGGATATAGCAATCAGCCCCAGCATTTT
>TRBJ1-5|TRBD1|NA|TRBV3-1/TRBV3-2|16
CASSQKVGTGNQPQHF
TGTGCCAGCAGCCAAAAGGTAGGGACAGGAAATCAGCCCCAGCATTTT
>TRBJ1-1|NA|NA|TRBV12-3/TRBV12-4|13
CASSKQGDTEAFF
TGTGCCAGCAGTAAACAGGGAGACACTGAAGCTTTCTTT
>TRBJ1-6|NA|many|TRBV5-1|13
CASKVSDESPLHF
TGCGCCAGCAAAGTTAGTGACGAATCACCCCTCCACTTT
>TRBJ2-2|NA|few|TRBV10-2|14
CASRVAANTGELFF
TGCGCCAGCAGGGTGGCGGCGAACACCGGGGAGCTGTTTTTT
>TRBJ1-6|TRBD1|NA|TRBV24-1|17
CATSDLRTGLPNSPLHF
TGTGCCACCAGTGATTTAAGGACAGGGCTCCCTAATTCACCCCTCCACTTT
>TRBJ1-1|NA|NA|TRBV29-1|12
CSVEPPWAEAFF
TGCAGCGTTGAGCCTCCTTGGGCTGAAGCTTTCTTT
>TRBJ2-7|TRBD2|NA|TRBV6-5|14
CAIPQGLAGFEQYF
TGTGCCATTCCCCAAGGACTAGCGGGATTCGAGCAGTACTTC
>TRBJ2-3|TRBD2|NA|TRBV4-2|23
CASSQIRGSTGLAGGRDTDTQYF
TGTGCCAGCAGCCAAATACGTGGGAGTACGGGACTAGCGGGGGGGCGAGACACAGATACGCAGTATTTT
>TRBJ2-5|TRBD2|NA|TRBV24-1|16
CATSDTSGGALETQYF
TGTGCCACCAGTGATACTAGCGGGGGGGCCTTGGAGACCCAGTACTTC
>TRBJ1-1|TRBD1|NA|TRBV5-6|15
CASSIRDRGNTEAFF
TGTGCCAGCAGCATCAGGGACAGGGGGAACACTGAAGCTTTCTTT
>TRBJ1-5|NA|NA|TRBV19|15
CASRYDAQSNQPQHF
TGTGCCAGTAGGTACGATGCACAGAGCAATCAGCCCCAGCATTTT
>TRBJ1-2|NA|once|TRBV6-5|15
CASSYSRGHRYGYTF
TGTGCCAGCAGTTACTCCCGGGGCCACCGTTATGGCTACACCTTC
>TRBJ1-6|TRBD1|few|TRBV7-2|14
CASSSQGAVSPLHF
TGTGCCAGCAGCTCACAGGGGGCGGTTTCACCCCTCCACTTT
>TRBJ2-7|NA|once|TRBV6-2/TRBV6-3|13
CASSYAGPGEQYF
TGTGCCAGCAGTTATGCAGGACCTGGCGAGCAGTACTTC
>TRBJ1-1|NA|NA|TRBV7-9|14
CASSWSPGNTEAFF
TGTGCCAGCAGCTGGTCCCCAGGGAACACTGAAGCTTTCTTT
>TRBJ2-2|NA|NA|TRBV6-2/TRBV6-3|16
CASSYQGYGNTGELFF
TGTGCCAGCAGTTATCAAGGGTATGGAAACACCGGGGAGCTGTTTTTT
>TRBJ1-4|NA|NA|TRBV19|19
CASSPRDGKRQATNEKLFF
TGTGCCAGTAGTCCCCGGGACGGGAAGAGACAAGCAACTAATGAAAAACTGTTTTTT
>TRBJ1-4|NA|NA|TRBV18|14
CASSPATGREKLFF
TGTGCCAGCTCACCCGCGACGGGCAGGGAAAAACTGTTTTTT
>TRBJ1-3|TRBD1|NA|TRBV6-6|16
CASSYPTGVKGNTIYF
TGTGCCAGCAGTTACCCGACAGGGGTGAAGGGAAACACCATATATTTT
>TRBJ1-1|TRBD1|NA|TRBV4-1|16
CASSQGDRGRNTEAFF
TGCGCCAGCAGCCAGGGGGACAGGGGGAGGAACACTGAAGCTTTCTTT
>TRBJ1-2|TRBD1|NA|TRBV9|15
CASSVDGQGVSGYTF
TGTGCCAGCAGCGTAGATGGACAGGGGGTGAGCGGCTACACCTTC